This is a list of T cell receptor beta chains from one sample in a study of response to subunit inactivated influenza vaccine. TCRdb fed the RT-PCR reads into MiXCR, producing one record per CDR3 protein. The sample consists of roughly 790,000 distinct CDR3 sequences, 21% of them appearing once. Sample: PBMCs from blood, taken roughly 5 days after vaccination. Source of these receptors: a man aged 50 or older who received an inactivated influenza vaccine. Each CDR3 is given with its conserved first and last residue. Fields, in order: CDR3 length, D gene, J gene, V gene, clone size, CDR3 protein, CDR3 DNA. A D gene is named only where the DNA matches it firmly. The size of a clone is reported for some rows only, either as once, few or many, or as a class for expanded clones.

16,.,TRBJ1-5,TRBV12-3/TRBV12-4,few,CASSLEPVQVAEAQHF,TGTGCCAGCAGCTTAGAACCCGTGCAAGTAGCCGAAGCCCAGCATTTT
13,.,TRBJ1-3,TRBV7-9,.,CASSRGPGNTIYF,TGTGCCAGCAGCAGGGGCCCTGGAAACACCATATATTTT
13,TRBD1,TRBJ2-7,TRBV20-1,few,CSARGWTGDGQYF,TGCAGTGCTAGGGGTTGGACAGGCGACGGGCAGTACTTC
15,.,TRBJ2-2,TRBV4-1,few,CASSPWLPNTGELFF,TGCGCCAGCAGCCCGTGGTTACCGAACACCGGGGAGCTGTTTTTT
12,TRBD1,TRBJ2-1,TRBV10-3,few,CAIEGQASEQFF,TGTGCCATCGAGGGACAGGCGAGTGAGCAGTTCTTC
16,TRBD2,TRBJ2-7,TRBV12-3/TRBV12-4,.,CASSGTSTSGAREQYF,TGTGCCAGCAGTGGAACATCGACTAGCGGGGCCCGCGAGCAGTACTTC
15,TRBD1,TRBJ1-3,TRBV6-5,few,CASSYYDRDGNTIYF,TGTGCCAGCAGTTATTACGACAGGGATGGAAACACCATATATTTT
14,.,TRBJ2-2,TRBV20-1,.,CSAWDRAGVGELFF,TGCAGTGCTTGGGATCGCGCCGGTGTCGGGGAGCTGTTTTTT
15,.,TRBJ2-3,TRBV24-1,.,CATSDSGAYTDTQYF,TGTGCCACCAGTGATTCAGGGGCCTACACAGATACGCAGTATTTT
15,.,TRBJ1-4,TRBV4-2,.,CASSQVQGRDEKLFF,TGTGCCAGCAGCCAAGTCCAGGGTCGGGATGAAAAACTGTTTTTT
13,.,TRBJ2-3,TRBV12-3/TRBV12-4,once,CASSWVSTDTQYF,TGTGCCAGCTCCTGGGTCAGCACAGATACGCAGTATTTT
13,.,TRBJ1-5,TRBV27,.,CASLAGVGQPQHF,TGTGCCAGTCTGGCAGGGGTTGGTCAGCCCCAGCATTTT
14,.,TRBJ2-7,TRBV7-6,.,CASSLSPGFYEQYF,TGTGCCAGCAGCTTATCCCCAGGGTTCTACGAGCAGTACTTC
14,.,TRBJ1-5,TRBV29-1,few,CSVMTPGSGQPQHF,TGCAGCGTTATGACGCCTGGAAGCGGTCAGCCCCAGCATTTT
16,TRBD2,TRBJ2-1,TRBV28,few,CASSFFGLARGNEQFF,TGTGCCAGCAGTTTTTTCGGACTAGCGAGGGGGAATGAGCAGTTCTTC
11,.,TRBJ2-1,TRBV20-1,.,CSARTLNEQFF,TGCAGTGCCCGGACACTAAATGAGCAGTTCTTC
14,.,TRBJ2-3,TRBV11-1,.,CASSLLRITDTQYF,TGTGCCAGCAGCTTGTTACGGATCACAGATACGCAGTATTTT
16,TRBD1,TRBJ2-2,TRBV10-3,few,CAISEGGTGNTGELFF,TGTGCCATCAGTGAGGGTGGGACAGGGAACACCGGGGAGCTGTTTTTT
13,.,TRBJ2-5,TRBV29-1,.,CSAPGAAQETQYF,TGCAGCGCCCCGGGGGCAGCACAAGAGACCCAGTACTTC
15,TRBD2,TRBJ2-1,TRBV29-1,.,CSVAGSKRGNNEQFF,TGCAGCGTCGCAGGATCCAAGCGGGGGAACAATGAGCAGTTCTTC
15,.,TRBJ2-5,TRBV7-2,.,CASSLGPRQQETQYF,TGTGCCAGCAGCTTAGGGCCGAGGCAGCAAGAGACCCAGTACTTC
14,.,TRBJ1-3,TRBV20-1,.,CSAPIFSSGNTIYF,TGCAGTGCGCCGATTTTTAGCTCTGGAAACACCATATATTTT
15,.,TRBJ2-2,TRBV24-1,.,CATSDQPDRSGELFF,TGTGCCACCAGTGACCAACCTGACAGGTCCGGGGAGCTGTTTTTT
14,TRBD2,TRBJ2-1,TRBV7-2,.,CASSFALAGGEQFF,TGTGCCAGCAGCTTCGCCCTAGCGGGAGGTGAGCAGTTCTTC
16,TRBD2,TRBJ2-2,TRBV7-8,.,CASSLFSGSRVGELFF,TGTGCCAGCAGCTTATTCAGCGGGAGTCGGGTCGGGGAGCTGTTTTTT
15,TRBD2,TRBJ2-3,TRBV20-1,few,CSAGHWRGEADTQYF,TGCAGTGCCGGCCACTGGCGGGGGGAGGCAGATACGCAGTATTTT
16,TRBD1,TRBJ2-5,TRBV12-3/TRBV12-4,few,CASRSTGQGARETQYF,TGTGCCAGCAGATCAACGGGACAGGGGGCTCGGGAGACCCAGTACTTC
15,.,TRBJ2-1,TRBV10-1,.,CASSELGAPYNEQFF,TGCGCCAGCAGTGAATTGGGGGCCCCCTACAATGAGCAGTTCTTC
13,TRBD1,TRBJ1-1,TRBV7-2,.,CASSYQGGTEAFF,TGTGCCAGCAGCTATCAGGGGGGCACTGAAGCTTTCTTT
13,.,TRBJ2-7,TRBV20-1,many,CSARVGGSYEQYF,TGCAGTGCTAGGGTTGGCGGCTCCTACGAGCAGTACTTC